This entry lists 7 T cell receptor beta chains sequenced from one sample in a study of cytomegalovirus exposure and HLA in healthy donors. PCR amplification relied on 60 Vbeta primers (plus 13 Jbeta primers). Here immunoSEQ multiplex PCR was the method, and the copy in TCRdb shows in-frame clones only, minus some. The sample consists of 300,000 or so clones, almost 85% of them appearing once. The sequencing sample was made of PBMCs. The receptor set was obtained from a woman between 35 and 50 years old in good health and CMV-seropositive.

The V call is TRBV19, the J call TRBJ1-2; possibly TRBD1 for D (6 bases). CDR3 length: 13 amino acids. CDR1 is LNHDA and CDR2 is SQIVND in the germline V gene (reference sequence). Trimming took 5 bases from V and 3 from J, leaving 10 bases between them. CDR3 protein: CASSRRTDYGYTF. The DNA of the CDR3 is TGTGCCAGTAGTCGACGGACAGACTATGGCTACACCTTC.

The rearrangement links TRBV6-1 to TRBJ2-5, with 13 bases aligning to TRBD2. There are 17 residues in the CDR3. The trim removed 4 bases at V and 4 bases at J, leaving 9 bases unmatched. Germline CDR1 is MNHNS and CDR2 is SASEGT. The DNA of the CDR3 is TGTGCCAGCAGTGGGCTAGGGACTAGCGGGATTGGAGAGACCCAGTACTTC. Its protein product is CASSGLGTSGIGETQYF.

The chain recombines TRBV11-2 with TRBJ2-2; 8 bases map to TRBD1. The V gene end was trimmed by 1 base and the J gene end by 3 bases; junction bases not matched to a gene: 4. This CDR3 comprises 16 residues. Germline V gene sequence: CDR1 SGHAT, CDR2 FQNNGV. In DNA, the CDR3 is TGTGCCAGCAGCTTAGGGACAGGGATGTACACCGGGGAGCTGTTTTTT. Residues: CASSLGTGMYTGELFF.

The chain employs TRBV5-6 and TRBJ2-5, with D perhaps matching TRBD2 (6 bases). The V gene lost 4 bases and the J gene lost 2 bases, with 12 bases spanning the gap. CDR1 is SGHDT and CDR2 is YYEEEE in the germline V gene. The CDR3 runs to 14 residues. The CDR3 spells CASSDSGTQETQYF. The CDR3 coding sequence is TGTGCCAGCAGCGATAGCGGAACTCAAGAGACCCAGTACTTC.

The chain links TRBV2 to TRBJ1-1; D call uncertain. Germline V lookup: CDR1 SNHLY, CDR2 FYNNEI. This CDR3 is 15 amino acids long. The ends were cut back, 6 bases at V and 1 base at J, with 15 bases in the middle. The CDR3 region is CASRLTTLGNTEAFF. CDR3 nucleotide sequence: TGTGCCAGCAGACTTACTACCCTGGGGAACACTGAAGCTTTCTTT.

The chain is built from TRBV6-5 and TRBJ1-2; D is perhaps TRBD1 (6 bases). The CDR3 contains 13 residues. Trimming pared 2 bases from V and 4 bases from J, leaving 8 bases between. CDR1 is MNHEY, CDR2 SVGAGI, per germline. CDR3 protein: CASSYGQIYGYTF. CDR3 DNA: TGTGCCAGCAGTTACGGACAGATCTATGGCTACACCTTC.

The chain recombines TRBV30 with TRBJ2-5, with TRBD1 matching 11 bases. The CDR3 is 15 amino acids. CDR1 and CDR2 from the germline V gene are GTSNPN and SVGIG (reference sequence). V gave up 5 bases and J gave up 5 bases; unmatched junction bases: 10. In DNA, the CDR3 is TGTGCCTGGGGGGTGGGACAGGGGGTCAGGGAGACCCAGTACTTC. Protein product: CAWGVGQGVRETQYF.